The 3 T cell receptor beta chains presented below share a single source sample, sequenced in a study of blood T cell repertoires in COVID-19. The data were produced by immunoSEQ multiplex PCR, yet TCRdb's version contains in-frame clones alone and is incomplete. The sample has approximately 97,000 clones, 85% seen once. The sample was peripheral blood. These receptors were collected from a man aged 80 or over with acute or convalescent COVID-19.

The chain links TRBV13 to TRBJ2-7; D not certain. Trimming stripped 2 bases from V and 4 bases from J, with 3 bases between. The V gene's germline CDR1 is PRHDT and CDR2 FYEKMQ (reference sequence). The CDR3 covers 11 residues. The CDR3 DNA follows: TGTGCCAGCAGCTTATCTTACGAGCAGTACTTC. It encodes CASSLSYEQYF.

V and J are TRBV6-1 and TRBJ2-5; tentatively, D is TRBD2 (5 bases). The CDR3 extends over 12 amino acids. V lost 3 bases to trimming and J lost 5 bases, with 7 bases between them. Germline V CDR1 and CDR2: MNHNS, SASEGT. The CDR3 DNA reads TGTGCCAGCAGTGAGCCGGGGGAGACCCAGTACTTC. Protein sequence: CASSEPGETQYF.

The gene calls are TRBV7-3 and TRBJ2-2, with a weak D call TRBD1 (7 bases). There are 15 residues in the CDR3. Trimming stripped 4 bases from V and 1 base from J, with 10 bases between. Looked up from germline, CDR1 is SGHTA and CDR2 is FQGTGA. The DNA for the CDR3 is TGTGCCAGCAGCTCCCAGGGGGGGAACACCGGGGAGCTGTTTTTT. This codes for CASSSQGGNTGELFF.